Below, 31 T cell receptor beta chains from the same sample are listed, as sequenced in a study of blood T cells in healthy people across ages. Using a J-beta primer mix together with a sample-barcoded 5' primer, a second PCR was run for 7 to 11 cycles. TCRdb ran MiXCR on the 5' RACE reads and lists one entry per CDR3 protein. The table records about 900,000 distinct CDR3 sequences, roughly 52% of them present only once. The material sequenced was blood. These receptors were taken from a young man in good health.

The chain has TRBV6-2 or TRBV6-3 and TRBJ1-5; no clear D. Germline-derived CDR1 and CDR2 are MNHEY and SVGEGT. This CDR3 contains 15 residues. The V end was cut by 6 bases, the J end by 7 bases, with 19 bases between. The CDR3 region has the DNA TGTGCCAGCAGGGACCCGGGGTCCCCGGGGCAGCCCCAGCATTTT. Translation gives CASRDPGSPGQPQHF.

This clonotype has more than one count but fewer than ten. DNA of the CDR3: TGTGCCAGCAGTTCTTACAGGGGACTTACTGAAGCTTTCTTT. Protein: CASSSYRGLTEAFF. The V call is TRBV27, the J call TRBJ1-1; TRBD1 matches 7 bases. Germline V lookup: CDR1 MNHEY, CDR2 SMNVEV (reference sequence). The V and J ends lost 4 bases and 5 bases, in that order; junction bases with no gene match: 7. The CDR3 runs 14 residues.

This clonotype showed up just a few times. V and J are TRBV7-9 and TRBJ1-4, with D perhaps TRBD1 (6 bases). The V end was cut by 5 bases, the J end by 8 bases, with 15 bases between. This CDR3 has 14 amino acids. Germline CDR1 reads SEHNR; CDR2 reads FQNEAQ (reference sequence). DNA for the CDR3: TGTGCCAGCAGCATCCCAGGGGAGCGAGAAAAACTGTTTTTT. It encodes CASSIPGEREKLFF.

CDR3 sequence (DNA): TGCAGTGCCGGAGGGTCCGGGCTTTACAATGAGCAGTTCTTC. This encodes CSAGGSGLYNEQFF. The V call is TRBV20-1, the J call TRBJ2-1, with D perhaps TRBD2 (6 bases). The CDR3 is 14 amino acids. The V and J ends lost 6 bases and 4 bases respectively, with 16 bases between them. Germline loops: CDR1 DFQATT, CDR2 SNEGSKA (reference sequence).

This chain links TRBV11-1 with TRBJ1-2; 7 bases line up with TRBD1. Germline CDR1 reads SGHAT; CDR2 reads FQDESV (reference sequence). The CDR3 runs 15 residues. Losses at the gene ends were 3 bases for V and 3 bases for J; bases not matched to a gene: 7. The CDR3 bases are TGTGCCAGCAGCTTGAACGGACAGGCTGACTATGGCTACACCTTC. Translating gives CASSLNGQADYGYTF.

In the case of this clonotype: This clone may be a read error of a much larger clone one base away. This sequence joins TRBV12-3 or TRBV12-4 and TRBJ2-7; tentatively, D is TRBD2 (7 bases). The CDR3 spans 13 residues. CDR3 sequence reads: CAGSGDNSYEQYF. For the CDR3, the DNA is TGTGCCGGCAGCGGGGACAACTCCTACGAGCAGTACTTC.

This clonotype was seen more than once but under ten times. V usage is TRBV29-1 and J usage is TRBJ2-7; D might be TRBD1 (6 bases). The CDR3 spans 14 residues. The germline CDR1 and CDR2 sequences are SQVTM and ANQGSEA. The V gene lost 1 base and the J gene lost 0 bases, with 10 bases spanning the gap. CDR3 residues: CSVEGPGASYEQYF. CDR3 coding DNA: TGCAGCGTTGAAGGCCCAGGGGCCTCCTACGAGCAGTACTTC.

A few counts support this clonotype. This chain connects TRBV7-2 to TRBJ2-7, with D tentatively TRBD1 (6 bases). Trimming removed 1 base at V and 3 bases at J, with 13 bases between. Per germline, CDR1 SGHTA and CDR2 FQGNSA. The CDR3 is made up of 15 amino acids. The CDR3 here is CASSLDRVGSYEQYF. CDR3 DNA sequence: TGTGCCAGCAGCTTAGACAGGGTGGGGAGCTACGAGCAGTACTTC.

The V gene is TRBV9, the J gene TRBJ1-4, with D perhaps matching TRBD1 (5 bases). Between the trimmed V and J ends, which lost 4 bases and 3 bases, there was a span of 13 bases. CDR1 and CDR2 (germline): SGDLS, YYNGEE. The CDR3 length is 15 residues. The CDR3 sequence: CASSPRSGANEKLFF. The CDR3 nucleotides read TGTGCCAGCAGCCCCCGTTCGGGGGCTAATGAAAAACTGTTTTTT.

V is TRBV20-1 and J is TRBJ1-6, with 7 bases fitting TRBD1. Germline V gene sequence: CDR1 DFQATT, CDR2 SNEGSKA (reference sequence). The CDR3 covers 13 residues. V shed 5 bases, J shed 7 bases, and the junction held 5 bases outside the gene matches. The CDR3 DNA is TGCAGTGCTGTCGGGACAGCCAATTCACCCCTCCACTTT. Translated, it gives CSAVGTANSPLHF.

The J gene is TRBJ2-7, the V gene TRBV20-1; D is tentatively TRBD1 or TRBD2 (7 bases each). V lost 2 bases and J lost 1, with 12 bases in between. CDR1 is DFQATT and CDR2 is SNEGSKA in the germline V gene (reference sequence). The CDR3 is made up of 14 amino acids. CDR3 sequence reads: CSARLQGGSYEQYF. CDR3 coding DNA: TGCAGTGCTAGACTTCAGGGGGGGTCCTACGAGCAGTACTTC.

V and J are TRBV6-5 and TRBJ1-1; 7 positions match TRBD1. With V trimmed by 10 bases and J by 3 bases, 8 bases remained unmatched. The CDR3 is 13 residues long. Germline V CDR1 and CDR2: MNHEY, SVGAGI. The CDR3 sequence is CATPQGSDTEAFF. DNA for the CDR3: TGTGCCACACCACAGGGGTCGGACACTGAAGCTTTCTTT.

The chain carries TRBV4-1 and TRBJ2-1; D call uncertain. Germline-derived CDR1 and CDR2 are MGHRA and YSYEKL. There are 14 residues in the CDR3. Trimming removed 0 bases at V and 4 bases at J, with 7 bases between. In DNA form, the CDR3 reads TGCGCCAGCAGCCAAGATGAAGGTTACAATGAGCAGTTCTTC. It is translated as CASSQDEGYNEQFF.

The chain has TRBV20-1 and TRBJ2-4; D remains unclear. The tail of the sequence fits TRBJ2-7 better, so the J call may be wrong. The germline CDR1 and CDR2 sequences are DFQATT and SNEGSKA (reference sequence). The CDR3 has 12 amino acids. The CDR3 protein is CSARAQNYEQYF. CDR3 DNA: TGCAGTGCTAGGGCCCAGAACTACGAGCAGTACTTC.

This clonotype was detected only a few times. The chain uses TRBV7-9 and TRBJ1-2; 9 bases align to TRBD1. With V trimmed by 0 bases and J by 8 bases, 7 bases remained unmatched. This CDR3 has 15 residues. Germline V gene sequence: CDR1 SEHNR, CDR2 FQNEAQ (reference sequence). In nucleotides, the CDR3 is TGTGCCAGCAGCTTAGCGTCGGGACAGGGTTCAGGCTACACCTTC. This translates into CASSLASGQGSGYTF.

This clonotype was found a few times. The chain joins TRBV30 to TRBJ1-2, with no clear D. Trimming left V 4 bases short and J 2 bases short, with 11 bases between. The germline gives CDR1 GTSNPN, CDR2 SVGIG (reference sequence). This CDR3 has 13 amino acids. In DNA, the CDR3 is TGTGCCTGGAACTTAGAAAGGAACTATGGCTACACCTTC. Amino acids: CAWNLERNYGYTF.

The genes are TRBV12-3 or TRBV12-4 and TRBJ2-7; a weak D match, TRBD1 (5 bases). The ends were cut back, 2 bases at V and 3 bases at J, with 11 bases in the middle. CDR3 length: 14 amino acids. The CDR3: CASSLSSGFYEQYF. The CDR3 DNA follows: TGTGCCAGCAGTTTAAGTTCAGGGTTCTACGAGCAGTACTTC.

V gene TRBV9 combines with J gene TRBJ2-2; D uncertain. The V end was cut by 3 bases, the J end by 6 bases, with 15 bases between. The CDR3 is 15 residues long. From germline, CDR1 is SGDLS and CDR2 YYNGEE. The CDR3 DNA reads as TGTGCCAGCAGCGCTCTCTACACAGCCCCCGGGGAGCTGTTTTTT. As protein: CASSALYTAPGELFF. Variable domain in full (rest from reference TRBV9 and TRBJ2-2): DSGVTQTPKHLITATGQRVTLRCSPRSGDLSVYWYQQSLDQGLQFLIQYYNGEERAKGNILERFSAQQFPDLHSELNLSSLELGDSALYFCASSALYTAPGELFFGEGSRLTVL.

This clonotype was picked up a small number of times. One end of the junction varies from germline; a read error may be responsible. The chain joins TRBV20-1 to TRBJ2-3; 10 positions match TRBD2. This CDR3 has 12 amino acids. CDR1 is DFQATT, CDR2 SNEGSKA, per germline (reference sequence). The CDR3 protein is CSPSGGKDTQYF. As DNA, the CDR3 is TGCAGTCCTAGCGGGGGAAAAGATACGCAGTATTTT.

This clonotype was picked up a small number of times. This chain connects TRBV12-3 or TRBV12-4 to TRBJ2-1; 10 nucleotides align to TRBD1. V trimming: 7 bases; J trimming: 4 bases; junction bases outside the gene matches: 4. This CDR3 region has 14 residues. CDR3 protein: CASIRDRGYNEQFF. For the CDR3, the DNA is TGTGCCAGCATTCGGGACAGGGGTTACAATGAGCAGTTCTTC.

The CDR3 DNA follows: TGTGCTACCCGGGGACAGCAATCCTACGAGCAGTACTTC. Protein: CATRGQQSYEQYF. The V call is TRBV6-6, the J call TRBJ2-7, with 7 bases identical to TRBD1. CDR1 is MNHNY and CDR2 is SVGAGI in the germline V gene (reference sequence). The CDR3 is made up of 13 amino acids.

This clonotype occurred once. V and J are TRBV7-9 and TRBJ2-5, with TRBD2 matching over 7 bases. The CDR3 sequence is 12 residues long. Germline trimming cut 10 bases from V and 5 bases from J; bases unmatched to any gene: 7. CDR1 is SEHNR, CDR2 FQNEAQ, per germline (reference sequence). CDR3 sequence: CATLAQSETQYF. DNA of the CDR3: TGTGCCACACTAGCGCAGAGTGAGACCCAGTACTTC.

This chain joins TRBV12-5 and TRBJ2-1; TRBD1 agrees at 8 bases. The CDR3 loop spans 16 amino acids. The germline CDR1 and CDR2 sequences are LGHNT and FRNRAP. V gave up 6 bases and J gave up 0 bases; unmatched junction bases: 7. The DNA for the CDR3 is TGTGCTAGTGGAGTGACAGGGGTTAGCTCCTACAATGAGCAGTTCTTC. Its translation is CASGVTGVSSYNEQFF. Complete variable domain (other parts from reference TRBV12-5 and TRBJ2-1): DARVTQTPRHKVTEMGQEVTMRCQPILGHNTVFWYRQTMMQGLELLAYFRNRAPLDDSGMPKDRFSAEMPDATLATLKIQPSEPRDSAVYFCASGVTGVSSYNEQFFGPGTRLTVL.

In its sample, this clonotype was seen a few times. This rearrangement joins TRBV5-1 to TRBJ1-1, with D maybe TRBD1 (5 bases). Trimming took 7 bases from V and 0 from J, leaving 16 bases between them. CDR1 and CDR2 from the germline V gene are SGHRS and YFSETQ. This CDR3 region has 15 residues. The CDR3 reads CASHPTQAMNTEAFF. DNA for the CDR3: TGCGCCAGCCATCCAACACAGGCGATGAACACTGAAGCTTTCTTT.

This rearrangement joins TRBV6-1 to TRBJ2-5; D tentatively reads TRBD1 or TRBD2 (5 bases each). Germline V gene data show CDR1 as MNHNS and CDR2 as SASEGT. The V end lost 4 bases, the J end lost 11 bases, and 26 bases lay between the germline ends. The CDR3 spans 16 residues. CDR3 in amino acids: CASSGDPPVGYNEQYF. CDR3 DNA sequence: TGTGCCAGCAGTGGGGACCCCCCGGTGGGCTACAATGAGCAGTACTTC.

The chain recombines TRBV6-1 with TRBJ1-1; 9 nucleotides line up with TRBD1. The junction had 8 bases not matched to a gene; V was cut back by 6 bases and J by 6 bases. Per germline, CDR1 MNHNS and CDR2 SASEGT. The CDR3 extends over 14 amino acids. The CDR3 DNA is TGTGCCAGCAGGGGGGACAGGGCGTCCGCTGAAGCTTTCTTT. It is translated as CASRGDRASAEAFF.

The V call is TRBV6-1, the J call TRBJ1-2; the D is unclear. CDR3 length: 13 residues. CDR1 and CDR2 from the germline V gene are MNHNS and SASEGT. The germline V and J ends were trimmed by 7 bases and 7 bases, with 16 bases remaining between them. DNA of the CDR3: TGTGCCAGCACCAAAGGCACCCCCGGTGGCTACACCTTC. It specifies CASTKGTPGGYTF.

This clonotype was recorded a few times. In nucleotides, the CDR3 is TGCAGTGCTAGGGTTCTAGCGGGGGACAATGAGCAGTTCTTC. Residues: CSARVLAGDNEQFF. This chain joins TRBV20-1 and TRBJ2-1; TRBD2 matches 10 bases. The V gene's germline CDR1 is DFQATT and CDR2 SNEGSKA (reference sequence). This CDR3 region has 14 residues. Trimming cost V 3 bases and J 5 bases; bases outside gene matches: 4.

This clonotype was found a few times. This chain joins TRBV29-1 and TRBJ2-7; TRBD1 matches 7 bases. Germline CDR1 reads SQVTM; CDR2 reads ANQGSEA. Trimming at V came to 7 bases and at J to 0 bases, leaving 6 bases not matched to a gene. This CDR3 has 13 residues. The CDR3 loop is CSAGQANSYEQYF. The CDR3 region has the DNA TGCAGCGCTGGACAGGCAAACTCCTACGAGCAGTACTTC.

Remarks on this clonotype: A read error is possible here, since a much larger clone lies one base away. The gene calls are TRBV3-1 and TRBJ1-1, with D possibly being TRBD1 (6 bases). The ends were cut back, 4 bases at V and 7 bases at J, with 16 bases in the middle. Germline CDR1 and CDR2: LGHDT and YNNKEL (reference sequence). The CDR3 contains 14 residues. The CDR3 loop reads CASSPTTGSIEAFF. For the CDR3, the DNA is TGTGCCAGCAGCCCGACGACAGGCTCCATTGAAGCTTTCTTT.

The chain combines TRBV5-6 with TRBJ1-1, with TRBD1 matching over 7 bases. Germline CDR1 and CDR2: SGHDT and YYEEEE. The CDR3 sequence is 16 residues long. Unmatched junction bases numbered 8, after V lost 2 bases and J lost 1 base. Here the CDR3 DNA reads TGTGCCAGCAGCTTTATCGGGGACAGTTGGAACACTGAAGCTTTCTTT. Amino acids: CASSFIGDSWNTEAFF.